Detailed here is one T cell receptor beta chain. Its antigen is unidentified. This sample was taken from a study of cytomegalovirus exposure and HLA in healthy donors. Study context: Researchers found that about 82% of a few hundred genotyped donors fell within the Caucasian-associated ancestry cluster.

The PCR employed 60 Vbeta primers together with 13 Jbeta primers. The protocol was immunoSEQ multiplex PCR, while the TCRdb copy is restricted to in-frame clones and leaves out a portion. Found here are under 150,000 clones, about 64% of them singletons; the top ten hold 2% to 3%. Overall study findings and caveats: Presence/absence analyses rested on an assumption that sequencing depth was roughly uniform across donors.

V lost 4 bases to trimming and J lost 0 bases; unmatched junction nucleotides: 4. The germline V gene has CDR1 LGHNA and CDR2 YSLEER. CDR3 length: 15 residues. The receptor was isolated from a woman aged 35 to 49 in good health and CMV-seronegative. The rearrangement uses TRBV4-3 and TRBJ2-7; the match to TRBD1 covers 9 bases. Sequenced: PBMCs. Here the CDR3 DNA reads TGCGCCAGCAGCCGAAACAGGGGGCCCTCCTACGAGCAGTACTTC. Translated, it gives CASSRNRGPSYEQYF.